This T cell receptor beta chain was captured in a study of OX40 agonist ivuxolimab in advanced cancers. Points from the study as a whole: At 0.1 to 3.0 mg/kg and by week 6, clonal expansion occurred in CD4+ and CD8+ blood T cells. The investigators did not determine what antigen specificity the expanded peripheral T cells had.

Points on this clone: What it binds is unknown.

Some clones are missing from TCRdb's copy, which holds only in-frame ones; the method was immunoSEQ multiplex PCR. The sample lists about 100,000 clones; about 91% were seen once. This CDR3 spans 15 amino acids. Germline loops: CDR1 MDHEN, CDR2 SYDVKM. Trimming took 3 bases from V and 5 from J, leaving 13 bases between them. The TCR originated in an adult with an advanced solid tumor such as melanoma, head and neck, liver or kidney cancer. The rearrangement uses TRBV28 and TRBJ2-2, with TRBD1 as a possible D gene (5 bases). Sample: CD4+ or CD8+ T cells sorted from blood, taken in a trial of the OX40 agonist ivuxolimab. For the CDR3, the DNA is TGTGCCAGCAGTTTGGGGCTGGGAAGGACCGGGGAGCTGTTTTTT. Translation gives CASSLGLGRTGELFF.